Sequencing of this TCR beta chain was carried out in a study of CD8 T cells in Susac syndrome. cDNA came from about 0.51 to 1 ug RNA primed by random hexamers. MiXCR, applied by TCRdb to the immunoSEQ multiplex PCR reads, yields one record per CDR3 protein. The sample has a few hundred thousand distinct CDR3 sequences, approximately 90% seen once. CDR1 and CDR2 (germline): MNHEY, SMNVEV (reference sequence). Trimming took 4 bases from V and 2 from J; bases not matched to a gene: 5. The CDR3 runs to 14 residues. Sequenced input: CD8+ T cells from PBMCs. V is TRBV27 and J is TRBJ2-7, with 7 bases that match TRBD1. The source of this sequence is a human donor with multiple sclerosis. CDR3: CASSSDRFTYEQYF. As DNA, the CDR3 is TGTGCCAGCAGTTCGGACAGGTTTACCTACGAGCAGTACTTC.